The 16 T cell receptor beta chains reported below all come from one sample, sequenced in a study of graft-versus-host responses after intestinal transplantation. Using immunoSEQ multiplex PCR, the repertoire was profiled, and TCRdb retains in-frame clones only, with some absent. The table lists tens of thousands of clones, over 90% of them singletons. The antigens for these receptors are not known. Sequenced here: unstimulated CD8+ T cells sorted from spleen or lymph node cells, sampled before transplant. The receptors were gathered from a human donor who was the organ donor for an intestinal transplant.

The rearrangement uses TRBV27 and TRBJ2-7; 7 bases fit TRBD1. The J segment lost 3 bases and the V segment lost 5 bases, leaving 7 bases of the junction unmatched. The CDR3 length is 14 residues. CDR1 is MNHEY and CDR2 is SMNVEV in the germline V gene (reference sequence). CDR3 DNA sequence: TGTGCCAGCAGTCTCGGACAGGATGGCTACGAGCAGTACTTC. Translated: CASSLGQDGYEQYF.

The chain is built from TRBV7-9 and TRBJ1-2; D gene uncertain. CDR1 and CDR2 (germline): SEHNR, FQNEAQ (reference sequence). V was shortened by 4 bases and J by 8 bases, with 20 bases between the two germline ends. The CDR3 covers 15 residues. CDR3 residues: CASSYGTPSNLGYTF. The CDR3 region has the DNA TGTGCCAGCAGCTACGGAACACCATCCAATCTGGGCTACACCTTC.

The genes are TRBV9 and TRBJ2-7, with TRBD2 identical over 11 bases. Trimming removed 4 bases from V and 3 bases from J; junction bases left unmatched: 0. Germline values: CDR1 SGDLS, CDR2 YYNGEE. The CDR3 sequence is 13 residues long. The CDR3 reads CASSTSGGYEQYF. The DNA of the CDR3 is TGTGCCAGCAGCACTAGCGGGGGCTACGAGCAGTACTTC.

V usage is TRBV6-5 and J usage is TRBJ1-5, with a weak D call TRBD1 (5 bases). The CDR3 totals 13 residues. Germline loops: CDR1 MNHEY, CDR2 SVGAGI. Between the trimmed V and J ends, which lost 2 bases and 5 bases, there was a span of 7 bases. The CDR3 region has the DNA TGTGCCAGCAGTTACGGGGACCATCAGCCCCAGCATTTT. Translating gives CASSYGDHQPQHF.

The chain links TRBV5-1 to TRBJ2-5; TRBD2 agrees at 10 bases. After removal of 4 bases from V and 0 bases from J, the junction contained 9 bases not matched to a gene. CDR3 length: 17 residues. Germline CDR1 SGHRS, CDR2 YFSETQ. In DNA form, the CDR3 reads TGCGCCAGCAGCGAGCTAGCGGGGGCCTTGTACCAAGAGACCCAGTACTTC. This encodes CASSELAGALYQETQYF.

This chain uses TRBV7-8 with TRBJ1-2, with 10 bases identical to TRBD1. The germline V gene has CDR1 SGHVS and CDR2 FQNEAQ. CDR3 length equals 15 residues. V lost 4 bases, J lost 8 bases, and 10 bases stayed unmatched. CDR3 sequence (DNA): TGTGCCAGCAGCTCACAGACAGGGGGCTTTGAGGGCTACACCTTC. This codes for CASSSQTGGFEGYTF.

The gene calls are TRBV19 and TRBJ1-1; weak D call: TRBD1 (5 bases). Germline values: CDR1 LNHDA, CDR2 SQIVND (reference sequence). This CDR3 has 14 residues. Trimming took 1 base from V and 1 from J, leaving 7 bases between them. Here the CDR3 reads CASSIVGANTEAFF. Here the CDR3 DNA reads TGTGCCAGTAGTATAGTAGGGGCGAACACTGAAGCTTTCTTT.

Only one count was recorded for this clone. CDR3 sequence: CASSEGQATNEKLFF. The CDR3 coding sequence is TGTGCCAGCAGCGAAGGACAGGCAACTAATGAAAAACTGTTTTTT. V usage is TRBV5-4 and J usage is TRBJ1-4; TRBD1 matches 7 bases. Germline CDR1 is SGHNT and CDR2 is YYREEE (reference sequence). V trimming: 4 bases; J trimming: 0 bases; junction bases outside the gene matches: 3. CDR3 length equals 15 residues.

The rearrangement joins TRBV27 to TRBJ2-6; D call uncertain. The V end lost 5 bases, the J end lost 0 bases, and 5 bases lay between the germline ends. The germline V gene encodes CDR1 MNHEY and CDR2 SMNVEV (reference sequence). The CDR3 is 14 residues long. This CDR3 is CASSGFSGANVLTF. CDR3 nucleotide sequence: TGTGCCAGCAGTGGGTTCTCTGGGGCCAACGTCCTGACTTTC.

The chain joins TRBV5-1 to TRBJ1-6, with TRBD1 identical over 10 bases. The trim removed 4 bases at V and 7 bases at J, leaving 5 bases unmatched. The CDR3 is made up of 15 amino acids. The germline V gene has CDR1 SGHRS and CDR2 YFSETQ. The CDR3 DNA reads as TGCGCCAGCAGCGATGGGACAGGGGTGAATTCACCCCTCCACTTT. Translated: CASSDGTGVNSPLHF. The whole variable domain, filled in from reference TRBV5-1 and TRBJ1-6, reads KAGVTQTPRYLIKTRGQQVTLSCSPISGHRSVSWYQQTPGQGLQFLFEYFSETQRNKGNFPGRFSGRQFSNSRSEMNVSTLELGDSALYLCASSDGTGVNSPLHFGNGTRLTVT.

The CDR3 sequence is CASSHDRYEQYF. The CDR3 bases are TGTGCCAGCAGTCACGACCGCTACGAGCAGTACTTC. This rearrangement joins TRBV6-5 to TRBJ2-7, with D hard to call. The germline gives CDR1 MNHEY, CDR2 SVGAGI. This CDR3 comprises 12 residues. The ends were cut back, 5 bases at V and 3 bases at J, with 8 bases in the middle.

The rearrangement joins TRBV7-2 to TRBJ1-2; D gene ambiguous. There are 16 residues in the CDR3. From germline, CDR1 is SGHTA and CDR2 FQGNSA. The V gene lost 1 base and the J gene lost 1 base, with 13 bases spanning the gap. CDR3 region: CASSLVDSSGNYGYTF. The CDR3 bases are TGTGCCAGCAGCTTAGTAGACTCATCTGGTAACTATGGCTACACCTTC.

This sequence joins TRBV6-5 and TRBJ1-4; 8 bases are shared with TRBD1. The germline V gene has CDR1 MNHEY and CDR2 SVGAGI. This CDR3 region has 13 residues. V shed 8 bases, J shed 7 bases, and the junction held 6 bases outside the gene matches. CDR3 residues: CASADRAGEKLFF. The CDR3 DNA sequence: TGTGCCAGCGCGGACAGGGCGGGTGAAAAACTGTTTTTT.

The chain couples TRBV7-8 to TRBJ1-1; D gene ambiguous. Per the germline V gene, CDR1 is SGHVS and CDR2 is FQNEAQ. V lost 1 base and J lost 2, with 17 bases in between. CDR3 length: 17 amino acids. The CDR3 reads CASSLGRRVSTNTEAFF. The CDR3 nucleotides read TGTGCCAGCAGCTTAGGGAGGAGGGTATCGACTAACACTGAAGCTTTCTTT.

This sequence joins TRBV2 and TRBJ2-3; 11 positions match TRBD2. V lost 2 bases to trimming and J lost 0 bases; unmatched junction nucleotides: 10. Germline V gene sequence: CDR1 SNHLY, CDR2 FYNNEI. This CDR3 has 19 amino acids. The DNA for the CDR3 is TGTGCCAGCAGTGAAAGGTGGGGGGGACTAGCGGCTAGCACAGATACGCAGTATTTT. Encoded protein: CASSERWGGLAASTDTQYF.

This rearrangement joins TRBV4-3 to TRBJ2-3; D unclear. Germline V lookup: CDR1 LGHNA, CDR2 YSLEER. The CDR3 is 19 residues long. Trimming removed 1 base from V and 5 bases from J, with 25 bases in between. The CDR3 bases are TGCGCCAGCAGCCAAGTCAGGCCCGGTCAGGTTGGGCTTGGAGATACGCAGTATTTT. Translating gives CASSQVRPGQVGLGDTQYF.